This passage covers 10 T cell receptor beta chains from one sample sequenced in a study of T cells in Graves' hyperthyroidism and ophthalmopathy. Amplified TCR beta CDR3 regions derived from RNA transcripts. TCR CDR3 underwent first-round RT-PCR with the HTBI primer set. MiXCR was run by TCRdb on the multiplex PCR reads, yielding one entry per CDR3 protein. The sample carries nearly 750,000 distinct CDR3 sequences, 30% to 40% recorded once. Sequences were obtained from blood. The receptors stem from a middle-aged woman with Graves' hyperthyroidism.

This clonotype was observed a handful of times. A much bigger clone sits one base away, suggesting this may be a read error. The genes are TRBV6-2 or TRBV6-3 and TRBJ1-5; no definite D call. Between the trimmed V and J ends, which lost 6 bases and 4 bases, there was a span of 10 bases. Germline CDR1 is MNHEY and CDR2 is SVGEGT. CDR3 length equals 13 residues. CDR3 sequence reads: CASSQALNQPQHF. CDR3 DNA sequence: TGTGCCAGCAGCCAAGCCTTGAATCAGCCCCAGCATTTT.

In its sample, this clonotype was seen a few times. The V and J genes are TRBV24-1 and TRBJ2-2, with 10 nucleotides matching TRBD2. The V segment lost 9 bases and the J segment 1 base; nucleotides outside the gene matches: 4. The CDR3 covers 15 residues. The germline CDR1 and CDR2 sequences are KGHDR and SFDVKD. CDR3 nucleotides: TGTGCCACCCGGAGACTAGCGGGGAACACCGGGGAGCTGTTTTTT. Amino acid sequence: CATRRLAGNTGELFF.

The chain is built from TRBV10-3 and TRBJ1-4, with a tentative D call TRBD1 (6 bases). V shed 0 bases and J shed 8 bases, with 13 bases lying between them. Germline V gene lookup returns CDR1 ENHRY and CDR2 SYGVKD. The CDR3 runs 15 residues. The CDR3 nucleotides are TGTGCCATCAGTGAGTCCCAGGGGTTGCAGGAAAAACTGTTTTTT. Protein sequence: CAISESQGLQEKLFF.

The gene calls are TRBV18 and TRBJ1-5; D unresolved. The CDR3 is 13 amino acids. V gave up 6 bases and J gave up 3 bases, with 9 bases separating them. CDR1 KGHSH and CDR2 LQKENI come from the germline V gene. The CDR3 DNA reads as TGTGCCAGCTCCCGGGAGGACAATCAGCCCCAGCATTTT. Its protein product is CASSREDNQPQHF. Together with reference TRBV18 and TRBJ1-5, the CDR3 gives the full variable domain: NAGVMQNPRHLVRRRGQEARLRCSPMKGHSHVYWYRQLPEEGLKFMVYLQKENIIDESGMPKERFSAEFPKEGPSILRIQQVVRGDSAAYFCASSREDNQPQHFGDGTRLSIL.

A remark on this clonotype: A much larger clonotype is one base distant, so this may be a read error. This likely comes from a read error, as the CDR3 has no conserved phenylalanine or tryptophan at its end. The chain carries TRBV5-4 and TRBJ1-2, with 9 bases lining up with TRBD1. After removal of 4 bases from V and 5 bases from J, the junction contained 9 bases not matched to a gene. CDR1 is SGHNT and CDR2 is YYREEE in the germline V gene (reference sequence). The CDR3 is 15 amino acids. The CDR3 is CASSLGQGQWYGYTL. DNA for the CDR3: TGTGCCAGCAGCCTGGGACAGGGACAATGGTATGGCTACACCCTC.

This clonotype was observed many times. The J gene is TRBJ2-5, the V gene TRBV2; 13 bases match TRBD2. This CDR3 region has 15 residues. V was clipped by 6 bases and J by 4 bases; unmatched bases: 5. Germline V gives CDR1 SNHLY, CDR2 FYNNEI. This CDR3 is CASRARTSGGETQYF. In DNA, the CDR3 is TGTGCCAGCAGGGCTCGGACTAGCGGGGGAGAGACCCAGTACTTC.

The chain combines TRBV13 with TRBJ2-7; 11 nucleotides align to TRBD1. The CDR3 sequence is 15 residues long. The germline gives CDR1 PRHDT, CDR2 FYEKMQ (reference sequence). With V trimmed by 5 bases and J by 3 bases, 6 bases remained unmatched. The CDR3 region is CASSQAGTGGYEQYF. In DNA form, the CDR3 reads TGTGCCAGCAGCCAAGCCGGGACAGGGGGCTACGAGCAGTACTTC.

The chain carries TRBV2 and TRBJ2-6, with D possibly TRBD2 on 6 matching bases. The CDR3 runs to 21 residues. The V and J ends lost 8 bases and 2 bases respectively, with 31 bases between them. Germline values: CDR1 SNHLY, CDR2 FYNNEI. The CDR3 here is CASYPITAGTTEQAGANVLTF. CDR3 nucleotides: TGTGCCAGCTATCCGATAACCGCGGGAACCACAGAACAGGCTGGGGCCAACGTCCTGACTTTC.

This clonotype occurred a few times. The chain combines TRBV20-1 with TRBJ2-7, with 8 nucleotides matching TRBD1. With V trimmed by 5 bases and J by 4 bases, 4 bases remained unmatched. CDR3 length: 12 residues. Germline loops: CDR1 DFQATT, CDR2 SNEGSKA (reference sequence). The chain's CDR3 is CSAPYRGYEQYF. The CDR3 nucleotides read TGCAGTGCTCCGTACAGGGGGTACGAGCAGTACTTC.

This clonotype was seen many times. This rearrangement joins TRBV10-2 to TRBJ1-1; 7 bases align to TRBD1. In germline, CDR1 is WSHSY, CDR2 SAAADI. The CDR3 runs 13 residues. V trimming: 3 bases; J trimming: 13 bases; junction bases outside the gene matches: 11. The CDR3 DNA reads TGCGCCAGCAGTGACTCTACCGACAGGGAGGATTTCTTT. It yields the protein CASSDSTDREDFF.